This T cell receptor (beta chain) stems from a study of blood T cell repertoires in COVID-19. Across 20 to 25 US areas, participants ranged in age from 18 to 89 years. V lost 10 bases, J lost 6 bases, and 16 bases lay in between. CDR1 and CDR2 from the germline V gene are LNHDA and SQIVND (reference sequence). The CDR3 sequence is 13 residues long. The repertoire was sequenced with immunoSEQ multiplex PCR; TCRdb's copy has only in-frame clones and lacks some. This sample has 250,000 or so clones; approximately 89% occur once, and the top ten carry 2.8%. This TCR derives from a man aged 40-55 years who had been exposed to COVID-19. The sample consisted of PBMCs or T cells enriched from blood (not recorded which). This chain links TRBV19 with TRBJ1-5, with D maybe TRBD1 (6 bases). The CDR3 region has the DNA TGTGCCACCCAACCAGGGGTCGGTCAGCCCCAGCATTTT. It is translated as CATQPGVGQPQHF.